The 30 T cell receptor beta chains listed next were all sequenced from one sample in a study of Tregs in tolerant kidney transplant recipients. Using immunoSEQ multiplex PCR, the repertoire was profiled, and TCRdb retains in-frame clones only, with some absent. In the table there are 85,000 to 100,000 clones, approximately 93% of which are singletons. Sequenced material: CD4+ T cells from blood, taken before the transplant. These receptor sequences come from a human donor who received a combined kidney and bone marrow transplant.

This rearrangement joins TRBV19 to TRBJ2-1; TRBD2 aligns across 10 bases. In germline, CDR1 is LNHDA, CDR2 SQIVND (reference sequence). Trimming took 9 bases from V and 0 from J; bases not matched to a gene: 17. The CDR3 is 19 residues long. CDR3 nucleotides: TGTGCCAGCCAACAGGCTAGCGGGAGATCGGGAAGCTCCTACAATGAGCAGTTCTTC. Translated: CASQQASGRSGSSYNEQFF.

The CDR3 reads CASSLGPGQGQPQHF. CDR3 nucleotides: TGTGCCAGCAGCTTAGGGCCGGGACAGGGACAGCCCCAGCATTTT. The chain uses TRBV13 and TRBJ1-5, with 9 bases aligning to TRBD1. J lost 7 bases, V lost 0 bases, and 4 bases had no gene match. This CDR3 has 15 residues. Germline values: CDR1 PRHDT, CDR2 FYEKMQ (reference sequence).

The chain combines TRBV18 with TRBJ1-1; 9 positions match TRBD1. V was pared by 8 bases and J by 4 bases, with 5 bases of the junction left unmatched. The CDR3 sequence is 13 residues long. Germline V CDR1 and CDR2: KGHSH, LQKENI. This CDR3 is CASRQGVITEAFF. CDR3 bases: TGTGCCAGCAGACAGGGGGTTATCACTGAAGCTTTCTTT.

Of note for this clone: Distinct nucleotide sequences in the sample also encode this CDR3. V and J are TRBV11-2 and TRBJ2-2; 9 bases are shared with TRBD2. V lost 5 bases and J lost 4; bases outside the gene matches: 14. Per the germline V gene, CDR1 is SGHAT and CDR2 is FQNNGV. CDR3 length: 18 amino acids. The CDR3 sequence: CASSGRHSGSSPTGELFF. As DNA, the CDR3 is TGTGCCAGCAGCGGACGTCATAGCGGGAGCTCACCCACCGGGGAGCTGTTTTTT.

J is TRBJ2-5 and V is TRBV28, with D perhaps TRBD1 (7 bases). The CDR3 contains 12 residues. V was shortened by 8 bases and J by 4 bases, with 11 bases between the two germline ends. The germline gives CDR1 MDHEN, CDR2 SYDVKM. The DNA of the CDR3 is TGTGCCAGCTCGCAGGGGGGAGAGACCCAGTACTTC. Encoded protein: CASSQGGETQYF.

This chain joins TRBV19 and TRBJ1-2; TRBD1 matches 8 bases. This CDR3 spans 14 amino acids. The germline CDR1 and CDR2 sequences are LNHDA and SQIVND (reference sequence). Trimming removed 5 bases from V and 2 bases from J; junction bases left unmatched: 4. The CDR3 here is CASSRDRLNYGYTF. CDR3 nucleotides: TGTGCCAGTAGTCGGGACAGGCTGAACTATGGCTACACCTTC. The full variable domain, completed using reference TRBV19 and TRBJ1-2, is DGGITQSPKYLFRKEGQNVTLSCEQNLNHDAMYWYRQDPGQGLRLIYYSQIVNDFQKGDIAEGYSVSREKKESFPLTVTSAQKNPTAFYLCASSRDRLNYGYTFGSGTRLTVV.

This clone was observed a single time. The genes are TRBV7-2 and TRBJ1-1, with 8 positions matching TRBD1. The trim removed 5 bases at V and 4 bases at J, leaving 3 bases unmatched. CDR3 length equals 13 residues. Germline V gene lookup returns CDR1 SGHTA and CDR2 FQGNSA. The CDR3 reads CASSADRGTEAFF. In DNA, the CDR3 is TGTGCCAGCAGCGCCGACAGGGGCACTGAAGCTTTCTTT.

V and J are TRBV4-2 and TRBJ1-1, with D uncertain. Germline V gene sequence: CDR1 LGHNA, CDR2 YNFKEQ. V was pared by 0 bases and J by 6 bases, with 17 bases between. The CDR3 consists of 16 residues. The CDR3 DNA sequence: TGTGCCAGCAGCCAAGATTTAGGTTTTGGTGAGGCTGAAGCTTTCTTT. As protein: CASSQDLGFGEAEAFF.

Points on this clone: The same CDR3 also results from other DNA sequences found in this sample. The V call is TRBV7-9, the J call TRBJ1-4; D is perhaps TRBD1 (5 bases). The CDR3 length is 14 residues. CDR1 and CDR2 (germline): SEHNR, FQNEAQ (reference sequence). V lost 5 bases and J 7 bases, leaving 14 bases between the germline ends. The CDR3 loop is CASSPGRRGEKLFF. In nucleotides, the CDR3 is TGTGCCAGCAGCCCGGGGAGGAGGGGTGAAAAACTGTTTTTT. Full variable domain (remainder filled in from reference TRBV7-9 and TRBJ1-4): DTGVSQNPRHKITKRGQNVTFRCDPISEHNRLYWYRQTLGQGPEFLTYFQNEAQLEKSRLLSDRFSAERPKGSFSTLEIQRTEQGDSAMYLCASSPGRRGEKLFFGSGTQLSVL.

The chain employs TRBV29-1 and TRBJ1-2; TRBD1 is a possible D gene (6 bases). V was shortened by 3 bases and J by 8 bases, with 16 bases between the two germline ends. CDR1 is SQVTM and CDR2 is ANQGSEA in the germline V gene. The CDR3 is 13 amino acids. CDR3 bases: TGCAGCGTTGAGGCGGGGGGCGCAGGAGGCTACACCTTC. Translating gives CSVEAGGAGGYTF.

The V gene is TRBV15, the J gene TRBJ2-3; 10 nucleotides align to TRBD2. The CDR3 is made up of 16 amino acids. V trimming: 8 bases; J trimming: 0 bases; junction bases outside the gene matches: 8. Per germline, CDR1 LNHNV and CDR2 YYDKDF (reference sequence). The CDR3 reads CATPETTSGSTDTQYF. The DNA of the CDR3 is TGTGCCACCCCCGAGACGACTAGCGGGAGCACAGATACGCAGTATTTT.

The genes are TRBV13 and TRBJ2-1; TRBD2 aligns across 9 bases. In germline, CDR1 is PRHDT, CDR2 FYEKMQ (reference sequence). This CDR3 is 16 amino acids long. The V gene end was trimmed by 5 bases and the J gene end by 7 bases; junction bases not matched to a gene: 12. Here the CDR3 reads CASSPGAGGPGNEQFF. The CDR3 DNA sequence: TGTGCCAGCAGCCCGGGGGCGGGAGGGCCGGGGAATGAGCAGTTCTTC.

The DNA of the CDR3 is TGTGCCAGCAGCATCTCCCCCTCCTACGAGCAGTACTTC. This translates into CASSISPSYEQYF. The genes are TRBV9 and TRBJ2-7; D is unclear. The V end was cut by 4 bases, the J end by 0 bases, with 8 bases between. The CDR3 loop spans 13 amino acids. Germline V gene sequence: CDR1 SGDLS, CDR2 YYNGEE.

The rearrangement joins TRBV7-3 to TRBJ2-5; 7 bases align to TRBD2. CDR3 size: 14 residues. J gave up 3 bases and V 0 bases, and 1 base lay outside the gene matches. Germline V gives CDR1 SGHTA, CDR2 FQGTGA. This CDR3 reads CASSLTGGKETQYF. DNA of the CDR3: TGTGCCAGCAGCTTAACGGGAGGGAAAGAGACCCAGTACTTC.

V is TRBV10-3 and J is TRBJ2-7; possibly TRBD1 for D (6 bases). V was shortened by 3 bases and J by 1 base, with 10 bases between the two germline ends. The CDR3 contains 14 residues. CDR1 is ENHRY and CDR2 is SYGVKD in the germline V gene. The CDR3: CAISDQGFSYEQYF. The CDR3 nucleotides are TGTGCCATCAGTGACCAGGGGTTTTCCTACGAGCAGTACTTC.

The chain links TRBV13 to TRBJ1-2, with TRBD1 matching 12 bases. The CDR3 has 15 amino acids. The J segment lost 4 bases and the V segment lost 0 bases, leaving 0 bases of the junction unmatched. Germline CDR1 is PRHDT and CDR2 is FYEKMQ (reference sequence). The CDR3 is CASSLGGQGAYGYTF. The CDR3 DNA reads TGTGCCAGCAGCTTAGGGGGACAGGGGGCCTATGGCTACACCTTC.

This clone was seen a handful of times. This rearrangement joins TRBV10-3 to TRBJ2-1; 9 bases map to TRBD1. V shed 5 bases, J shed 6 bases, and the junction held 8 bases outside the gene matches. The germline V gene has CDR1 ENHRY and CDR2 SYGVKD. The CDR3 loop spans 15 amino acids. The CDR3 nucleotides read TGTGCCATCAGTAAGGGACAGGGACCCCCCAATGAGCAGTTCTTC. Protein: CAISKGQGPPNEQFF.

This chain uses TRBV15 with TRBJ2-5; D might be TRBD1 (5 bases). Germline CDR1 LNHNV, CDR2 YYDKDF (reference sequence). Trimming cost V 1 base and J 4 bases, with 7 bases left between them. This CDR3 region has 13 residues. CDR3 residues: CATSRGQGETQYF. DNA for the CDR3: TGTGCCACCAGCAGAGGTCAGGGAGAGACCCAGTACTTC.

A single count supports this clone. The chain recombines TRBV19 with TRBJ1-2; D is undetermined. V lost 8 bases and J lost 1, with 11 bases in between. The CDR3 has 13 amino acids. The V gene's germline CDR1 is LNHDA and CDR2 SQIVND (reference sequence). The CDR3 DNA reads TGTGCCAGTCGCAGTGTCCTTAACTATGGCTACACCTTC. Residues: CASRSVLNYGYTF.

CDR3 coding DNA: TGCGCCAGCAGTATAACAGCGAACACCGGGGAGCTGTTTTTT. Translating it yields CASSITANTGELFF. This sequence joins TRBV5-1 and TRBJ2-2, with D uncertain. This CDR3 has 14 amino acids. Germline CDR1 and CDR2: SGHRS and YFSETQ. The V end was cut by 5 bases, the J end by 0 bases, with 8 bases between.

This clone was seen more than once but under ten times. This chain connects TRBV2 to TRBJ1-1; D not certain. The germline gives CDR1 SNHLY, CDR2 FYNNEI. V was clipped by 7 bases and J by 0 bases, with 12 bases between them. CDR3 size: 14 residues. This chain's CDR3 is CASKVRFMNTEAFF. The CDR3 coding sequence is TGTGCCAGCAAGGTCAGGTTCATGAACACTGAAGCTTTCTTT.

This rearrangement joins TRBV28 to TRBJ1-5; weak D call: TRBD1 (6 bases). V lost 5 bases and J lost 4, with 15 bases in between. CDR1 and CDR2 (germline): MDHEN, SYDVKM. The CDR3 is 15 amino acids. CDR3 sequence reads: CASSIPGTTNQPQHF. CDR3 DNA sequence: TGTGCCAGCAGTATCCCCGGGACAACAAATCAGCCCCAGCATTTT.

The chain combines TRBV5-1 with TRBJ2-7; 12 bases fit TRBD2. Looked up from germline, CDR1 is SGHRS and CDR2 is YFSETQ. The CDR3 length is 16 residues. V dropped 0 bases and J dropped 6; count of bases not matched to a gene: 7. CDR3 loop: CASSLATSGRTGEQYF. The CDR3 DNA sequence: TGCGCCAGCAGCTTGGCGACTAGCGGGAGAACTGGCGAGCAGTACTTC.

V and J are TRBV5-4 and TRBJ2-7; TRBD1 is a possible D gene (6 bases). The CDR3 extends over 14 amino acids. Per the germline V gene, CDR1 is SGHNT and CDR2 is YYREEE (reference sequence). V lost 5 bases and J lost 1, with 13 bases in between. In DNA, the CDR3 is TGTGCCAGCAGGGCTGACAGGTTTTCCTACGAGCAGTACTTC. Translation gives CASRADRFSYEQYF.

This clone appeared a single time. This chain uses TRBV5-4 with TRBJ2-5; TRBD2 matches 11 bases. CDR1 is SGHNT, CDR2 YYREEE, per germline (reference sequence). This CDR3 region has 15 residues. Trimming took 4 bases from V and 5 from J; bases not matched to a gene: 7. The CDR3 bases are TGTGCCAGCAGCATCAGACTAGCGGGGACGGAGACCCAGTACTTC. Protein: CASSIRLAGTETQYF.

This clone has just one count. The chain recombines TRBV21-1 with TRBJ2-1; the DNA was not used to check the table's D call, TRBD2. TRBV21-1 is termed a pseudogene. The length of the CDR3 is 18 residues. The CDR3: CASRGVTSGRLLYNEQFF. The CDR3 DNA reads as TGTGCCAGCAGAGGGGTGACTAGCGGGAGGCTTTTGTACAATGAGCAGTTCTTC.

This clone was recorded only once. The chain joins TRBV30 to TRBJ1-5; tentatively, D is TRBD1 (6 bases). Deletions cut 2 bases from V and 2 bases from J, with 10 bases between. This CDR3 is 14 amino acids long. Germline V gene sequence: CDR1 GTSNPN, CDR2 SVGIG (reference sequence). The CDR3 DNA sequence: TGTGCCTGGAGTACCGGACAGCGCAATCAGCCCCAGCATTTT. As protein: CAWSTGQRNQPQHF.

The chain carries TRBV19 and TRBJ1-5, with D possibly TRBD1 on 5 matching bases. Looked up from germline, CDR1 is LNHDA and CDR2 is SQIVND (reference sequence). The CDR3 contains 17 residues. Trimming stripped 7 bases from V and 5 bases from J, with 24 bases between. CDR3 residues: CASTPPGPAGVDQPQHF. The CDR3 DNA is TGTGCCAGTACACCCCCGGGACCCGCGGGGGTAGATCAGCCCCAGCATTTT.

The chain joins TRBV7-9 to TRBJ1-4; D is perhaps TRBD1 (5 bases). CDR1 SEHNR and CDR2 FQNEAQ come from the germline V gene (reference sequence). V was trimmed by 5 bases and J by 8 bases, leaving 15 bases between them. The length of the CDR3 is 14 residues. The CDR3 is CASSRHGGGEKLFF. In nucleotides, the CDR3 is TGTGCCAGCAGCAGACACGGGGGAGGGGAAAAACTGTTTTTT.

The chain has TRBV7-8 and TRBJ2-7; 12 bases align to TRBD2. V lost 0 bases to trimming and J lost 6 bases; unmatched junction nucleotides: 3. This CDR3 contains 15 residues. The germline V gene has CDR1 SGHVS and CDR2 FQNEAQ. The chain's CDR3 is CASSLALAGGPEQYF. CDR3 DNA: TGTGCCAGCAGCTTAGCGCTAGCGGGGGGGCCCGAGCAGTACTTC. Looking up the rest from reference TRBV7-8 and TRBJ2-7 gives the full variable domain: GAGVSQSPRYKVAKRGQDVALRCDPISGHVSLFWYQQALGQGPEFLTYFQNEAQLDKSGLPSDRFFAERPEGSVSTLKIQRTQQEDSAVYLCASSLALAGGPEQYFGPGTRLTVT.